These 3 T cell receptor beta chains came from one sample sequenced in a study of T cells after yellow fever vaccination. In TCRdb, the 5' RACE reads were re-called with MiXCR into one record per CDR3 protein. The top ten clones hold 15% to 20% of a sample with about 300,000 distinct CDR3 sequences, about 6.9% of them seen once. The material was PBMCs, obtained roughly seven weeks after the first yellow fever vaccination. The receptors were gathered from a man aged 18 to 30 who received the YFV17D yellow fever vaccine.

The CDR3 is CATSRDPGVGYEQYF. The CDR3, as DNA: TGTGCCACCAGCAGAGATCCGGGAGTAGGGTACGAGCAGTACTTC. The chain combines TRBV15 with TRBJ2-7, with TRBD2 as a possible D gene (6 bases). The CDR3 runs to 15 residues. V was trimmed by 0 bases and J by 4 bases, leaving 13 bases between them. The germline gives CDR1 LNHNV, CDR2 YYDKDF (reference sequence). Based on the CDR3 plus reference TRBV15 and TRBJ2-7, the full variable domain is DAMVIQNPRYQVTQFGKPVTLSCSQTLNHNVMYWYQQKSSQAPKLLFHYYDKDFNNEADTPDNFQSRRPNTSFCFLDIRSPGLGDTAMYLCATSRDPGVGYEQYFGPGTRLTVT.

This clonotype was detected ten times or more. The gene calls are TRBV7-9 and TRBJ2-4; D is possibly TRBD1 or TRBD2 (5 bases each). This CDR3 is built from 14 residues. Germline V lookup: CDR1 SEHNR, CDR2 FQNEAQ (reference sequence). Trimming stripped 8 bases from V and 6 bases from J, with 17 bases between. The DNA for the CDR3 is TGTGCCAGCCGAGGAATGCAGGGACGAAACATTCAGTACTTC. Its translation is CASRGMQGRNIQYF.

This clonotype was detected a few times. In nucleotides, the CDR3 is TGCAGCGTTTGGGCGGGGATATACAATGAGCAGTTCTTC. This encodes CSVWAGIYNEQFF. The V call is TRBV29-1, the J call TRBJ2-1; maybe TRBD2 (6 bases). With 5 bases removed from V and 4 bases from J, the gap between germline ends came to 12 bases. The germline CDR1 and CDR2 sequences are SQVTM and ANQGSEA. This CDR3 has 13 amino acids.